This T cell receptor (beta chain) derives from a study of blood T cells in healthy people across ages. At least ten counts were recorded for this clonotype. The antigen is undetermined. All donors came from Russia, were Caucasian and healthy, and spanned ages about 6 to 95. Total RNA extracted from each sample amounted to at least 5 micrograms. V lost 2 bases, J lost 6 bases, and 9 bases lay in between. Germline V gene lookup returns CDR1 SGDLS and CDR2 YYNGEE. There are 13 residues in the CDR3. Study findings and constraints: The study found more naive CD4+ cells and higher diversity in long-lived than aged donors.

With a J-beta primer mix and a sample-barcoded 5' primer, a second PCR ran about 6 to 11 cycles. TCRdb analysed the 5' RACE reads with MiXCR anew, one entry per CDR3 protein. Here the sample spans hundreds of thousands of distinct CDR3 sequences, about 50% being singletons. V gene TRBV9 combines with J gene TRBJ2-1, with D hard to call. This TCR was recovered from an elderly woman in good health. Material for sequencing was blood. The CDR3 sequence: CASSVLRGNEQFF. The CDR3 DNA reads as TGTGCCAGCAGCGTTTTACGAGGCAATGAGCAGTTCTTC.